This T cell receptor (beta chain) was identified during a study of blood T cell repertoires in COVID-19. At the level of the study: From the United States, Italy and Spain came samples of acute and convalescent COVID-19.

Methods used by the authors: Researchers report that nucleated cell counts were estimated from reference gene primer amplification. The protocol was immunoSEQ multiplex PCR, while the TCRdb copy is restricted to in-frame clones and leaves out a portion. D and trimming come from the DNA, and the V and J calls and clone size come from that table. The table lists hundreds of thousands of clones, approximately 81% of them singletons. The CDR3 contains 13 residues. The V gene's germline CDR1 is GTSNPN and CDR2 SVGIG (reference sequence). V was pared by 3 bases and J by 5 bases, with 11 bases between. The sequenced sample consisted of peripheral blood. The sequence was obtained from a woman of 80 years or more with active or convalescent COVID-19. This chain connects TRBV30 to TRBJ2-1, with TRBD2 as a possible D gene (5 bases). The chain's CDR3 is CAWSRDINNEQFF. For the CDR3, the DNA is TGTGCCTGGAGCCGGGATATTAACAATGAGCAGTTCTTC.